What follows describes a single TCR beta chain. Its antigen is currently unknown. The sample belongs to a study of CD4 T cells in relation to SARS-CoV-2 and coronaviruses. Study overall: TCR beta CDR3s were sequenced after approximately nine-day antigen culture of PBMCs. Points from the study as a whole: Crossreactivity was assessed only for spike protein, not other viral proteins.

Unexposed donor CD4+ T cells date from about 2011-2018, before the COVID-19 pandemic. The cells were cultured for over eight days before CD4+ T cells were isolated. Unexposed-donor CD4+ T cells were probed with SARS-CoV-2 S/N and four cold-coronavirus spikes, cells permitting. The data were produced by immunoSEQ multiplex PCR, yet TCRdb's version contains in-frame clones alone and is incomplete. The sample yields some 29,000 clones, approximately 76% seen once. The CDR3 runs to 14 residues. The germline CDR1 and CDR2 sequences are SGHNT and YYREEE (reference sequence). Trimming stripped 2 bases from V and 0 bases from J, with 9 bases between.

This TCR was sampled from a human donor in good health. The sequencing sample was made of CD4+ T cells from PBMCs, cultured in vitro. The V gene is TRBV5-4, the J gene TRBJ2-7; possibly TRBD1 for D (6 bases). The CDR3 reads CASSFGQISYEQYF. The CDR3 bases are TGTGCCAGCAGCTTCGGACAGATCTCCTACGAGCAGTACTTC.